This TCR beta chain stems from a study of blood T cell repertoires in COVID-19 (dated by TCRdb to about 2020). With respect to the entire study: Samples from collaborators originated in the United States, Italy and Spain and spanned both the acute and convalescent phases of COVID-19. The prospective study material was composed of cDNA or gDNA derived from T cells, B-cell-depleted T cells, or PBMCs. Deeply sampled blood TCRbeta repertoires from subjects exposed to, actively infected with, or recovered from COVID-19 were included in the dataset. The repertoires were released in a freely available public database intended as a resource for research on the immune response to SARS-CoV-2. Samples came from the ongoing ImmuneRACE study (first 160 participants) plus 1,254 subjects from 6 global collaborators. The sample metadata nearly always contained a de-identified subject ID, COVID-19 status, age in years and sex. Where available, HLA class I and class II types were obtained from metadata supplied by the sample provider rather than from assay-based typing.

Sequences SGHTA (CDR1) and FQGNSA (CDR2) are obtained from the germline V gene. V loses 1 base of germline sequence and J loses 1 base, and the interval between the two ends is 8 bases. The CDR3, from cysteine to phenylalanine, totals 15 residues. CDR3 DNA only is kept here, 45 bases in frame from base 1. Of note for this clone: Its cognate antigen has yet to be identified. Per-base quality was not reported, and no clone a single base away is much larger than it.

TCRbeta CDR3 regions were amplified from genomic DNA using the immunoSEQ Assay, a bias-controlled multiplex PCR. Per the original workflow: Within the assay, amplification of reference gene primers was used to estimate how many nucleated cells each sample contained. To quantify the absolute abundance of each unique TCRbeta CDR3 rearrangement, sequence reads were collapsed and filtered. For each sample, productive Simpson clonality was calculated as the square root of Simpson's diversity index over productive rearrangements. TCRdb re-hosts the immuneACCESS table, in-frame sequences only. Its copies lack some clones; in the studies checked, an unresolved V gene accounts for under half of them, and the cause for the rest is not known. From that table come the V and J calls and clone size; the DNA was used to work out D and trimming. For this sample the table gives 50,000 to 65,000 clones, of which around 85% were detected only once. The ten most abundant clones make up about 14% of the sample.

The collaborating institutions used their own protocols to collect whole blood in K2EDTA tubes. For TCRbeta analysis, collaborators shipped samples in one of three forms: frozen whole blood, isolated PBMCs, or DNA extracted from either of those sample types. The paper as a whole reports these results and caveats: The quantity of clinical and demographic metadata differed by source and by participant and was supplied without curation.

The sequencing sample was made of peripheral blood. This clonotype originated in a human donor in a cohort sampled during active COVID-19. This receptor chain uses TRBV7-2 and TRBJ1-5; TRBD1 is possibly the D segment (5 matching bases). In nucleotides, the sequence is TGTGCCAGCAGCTTAGTAGGGGTCAGCAATCAGCCCCAGCATTTT. The encoded protein is CASSLVGVSNQPQHF.